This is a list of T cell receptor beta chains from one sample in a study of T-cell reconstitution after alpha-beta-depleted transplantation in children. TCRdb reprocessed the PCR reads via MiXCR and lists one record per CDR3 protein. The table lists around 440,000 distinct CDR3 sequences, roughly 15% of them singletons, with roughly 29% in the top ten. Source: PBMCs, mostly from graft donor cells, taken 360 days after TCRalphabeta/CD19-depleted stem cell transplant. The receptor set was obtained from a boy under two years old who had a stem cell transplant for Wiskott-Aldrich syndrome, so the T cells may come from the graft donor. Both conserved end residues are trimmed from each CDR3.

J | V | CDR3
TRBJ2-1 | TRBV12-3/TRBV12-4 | AILGGNNEQF
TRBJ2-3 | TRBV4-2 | ASSQDFDRRSTDTQY
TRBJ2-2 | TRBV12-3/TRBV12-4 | ASSLPGAATGELF
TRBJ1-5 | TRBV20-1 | SAGRDRNQPQH
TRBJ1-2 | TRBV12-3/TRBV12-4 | ASSFRDSYGYT
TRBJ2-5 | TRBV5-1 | ASSLAGTGVETQY
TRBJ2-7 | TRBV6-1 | ASSEAYREPSYEQY
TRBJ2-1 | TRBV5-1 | ASSPGLAGRASSYNEQF
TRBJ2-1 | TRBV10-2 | ASSEVGGHYEQF
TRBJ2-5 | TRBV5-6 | ASSLGRLGIETQY
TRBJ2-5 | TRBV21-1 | ASKTGIQETQY
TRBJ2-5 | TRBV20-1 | SARGSLQETQY
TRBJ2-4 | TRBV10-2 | ASSDSVAKNIQY
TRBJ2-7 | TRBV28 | ASSLGSPGRGVY
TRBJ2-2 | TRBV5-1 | ASSPSGRITGELF
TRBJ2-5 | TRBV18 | ASSPQLAGVQETQY
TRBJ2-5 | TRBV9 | ASSPLQGWQETQY
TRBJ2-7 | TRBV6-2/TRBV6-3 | ASSYYLEQY
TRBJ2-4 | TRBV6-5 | ASSSRLLAKNIQY
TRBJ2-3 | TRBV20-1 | SARDSPGRAETQY
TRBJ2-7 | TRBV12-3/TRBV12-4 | ASSRTGLTYEQY
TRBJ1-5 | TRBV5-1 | ASRETPDNQPQH
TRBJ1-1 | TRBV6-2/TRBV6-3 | ASRSGGARTEAF
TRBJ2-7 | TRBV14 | ASKKGPDKSYEQY
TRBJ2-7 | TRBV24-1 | ATSDSYFHEQY
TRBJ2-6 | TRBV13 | ASSMKTPGANVLT
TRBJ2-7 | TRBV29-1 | SVDGDGVYEQY